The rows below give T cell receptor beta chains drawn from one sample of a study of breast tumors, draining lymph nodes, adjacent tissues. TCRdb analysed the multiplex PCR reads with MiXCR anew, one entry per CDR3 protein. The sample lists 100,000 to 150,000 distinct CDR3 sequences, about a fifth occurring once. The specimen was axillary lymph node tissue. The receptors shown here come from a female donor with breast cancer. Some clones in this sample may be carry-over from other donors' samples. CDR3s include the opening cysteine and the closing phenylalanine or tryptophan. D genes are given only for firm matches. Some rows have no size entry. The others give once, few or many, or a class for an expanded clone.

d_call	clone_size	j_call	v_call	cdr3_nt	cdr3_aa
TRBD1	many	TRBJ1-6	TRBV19	TGTGCCAGTAGTTTTTTGACAGGGGATTCACCCCTCCACTTT	CASSFLTGDSPLHF
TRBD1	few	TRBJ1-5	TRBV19	TGTGCCAGTAACGGACAGGGTTTAAATCAGCCCCAGCATTTT	CASNGQGLNQPQHF
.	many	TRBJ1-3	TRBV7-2	TGTGCCAGCAGGGCTGGGGGGCTAAGTGGAAACACCATATATTTT	CASRAGGLSGNTIYF
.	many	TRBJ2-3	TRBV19	TGTGCCAGTAGTATAGCAGGACGGCAGGGCATGGATACGCAGTATTTT	CASSIAGRQGMDTQYF
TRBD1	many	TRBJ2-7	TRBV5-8	TGTGCCAGCAGCCCGGACAGGAACGGCTACGAGCAGTACTTC	CASSPDRNGYEQYF
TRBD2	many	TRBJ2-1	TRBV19	TGTGCCAGTAGTGTACTAGCGGCTATTCACAATGAGCAGTTCTTC	CASSVLAAIHNEQFF
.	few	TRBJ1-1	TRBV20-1	TGCAGTGCTAGTACCCCAAAATCGAGACACACTGAAGCTTTCTTT	CSASTPKSRHTEAFF
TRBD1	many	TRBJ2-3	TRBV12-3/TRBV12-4	TGTGCCAGCAGTAACAGGGGGCAGACAGATACGCAGTATTTT	CASSNRGQTDTQYF
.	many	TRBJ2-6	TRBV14	TGTGCCAGCAGCCAATCGGGACCTGGGGCCAACGTCCTGACTTTC	CASSQSGPGANVLTF
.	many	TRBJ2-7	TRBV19	TGTGCCAGTAGTCCAGGGAGGACAGGCCGGTACGAGCAGTACTTC	CASSPGRTGRYEQYF
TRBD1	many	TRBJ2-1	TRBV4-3	TGCGCCAGCAGCCACCGGACAGGGGGGCGTTTCAATGAGCAGTTCTTC	CASSHRTGGRFNEQFF
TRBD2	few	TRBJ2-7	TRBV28	TGTGCCACCGGGGGGGAGGGCTACGAGCAGTACTTC	CATGGEGYEQYF
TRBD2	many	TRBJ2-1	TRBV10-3	TGTGCCATCAGTGAGGGCGGGAGCTCCTACAATGAGCAGTTCTTC	CAISEGGSSYNEQFF
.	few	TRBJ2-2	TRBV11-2	TGTGCCAGCAGCTTAGATTGGGGGCCGAACACCGGGGAGCTGTTTTTT	CASSLDWGPNTGELFF
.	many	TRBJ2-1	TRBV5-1	TGCGCCAGCAGCTTCCGGGACCAGTACAATGAGCAGTTCTTC	CASSFRDQYNEQFF
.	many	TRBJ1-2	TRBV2	TGTGCCAGCAGCGCCGGAGTCATCTATGGCTACACCTTC	CASSAGVIYGYTF
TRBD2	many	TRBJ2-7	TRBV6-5	TGTGCCAGCAGTTTTTCCGGGACTAGCGGAGCCTACGAGCAGTACTTC	CASSFSGTSGAYEQYF
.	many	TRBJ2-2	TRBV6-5	TGTGCCAGCAGCAAGACAGGAAACACCGGGGAGCTGTTTTTT	CASSKTGNTGELFF
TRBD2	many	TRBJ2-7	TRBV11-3	TGTGCCAGCAGCTTAAGTTTAGGACTAGGCTCCTACGAGCAGTACTTC	CASSLSLGLGSYEQYF
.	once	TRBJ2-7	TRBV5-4	TGTGCCAGCGGTGACCGGGGTTACGAGCAGTACTTC	CASGDRGYEQYF
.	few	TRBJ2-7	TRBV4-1	TGCGCCAGCAGCCGGGGTATCCCTTTAGCGGGACAGAGCCCCTACGAGCGGTACTTC	CASSRGIPLAGQSPYERYF
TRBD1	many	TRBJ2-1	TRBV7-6	TGTGCCAGCAGCCGCACCGGACAGGCCGCGAGCCCCTACAATGAGCAGTTCTTC	CASSRTGQAASPYNEQFF
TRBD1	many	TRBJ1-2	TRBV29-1	TGCAGCGTTGACAGACAGGGTGGTGGCTACACCTTC	CSVDRQGGGYTF
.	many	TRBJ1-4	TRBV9	TGTGCCAGCAGCGCGGACGGTTCTAATGAAAAACTGTTTTTT	CASSADGSNEKLFF
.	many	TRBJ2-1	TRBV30	TGTGCCTGGAGCACAGGCAATGAGCAGTTCTTC	CAWSTGNEQFF
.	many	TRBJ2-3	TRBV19	TGTGCCAGTAGTACCGTAACGGGTAGCACAGATACGCAGTATTTT	CASSTVTGSTDTQYF
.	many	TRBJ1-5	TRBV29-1	TGCAGCGTTGGGGGGGCAGGTTGGGGTAGCAATCAGCCCCAGCATTTT	CSVGGAGWGSNQPQHF
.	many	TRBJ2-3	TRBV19	TGTGCCAGTAGTATAGATCCGGCTAGCCAAGATACGCAGTATTTT	CASSIDPASQDTQYF
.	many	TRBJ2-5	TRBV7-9	TGTGCCAGCAGCTCGACTACGTCCTGGGAGACCCAGTACTTC	CASSSTTSWETQYF
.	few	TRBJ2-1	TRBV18	TGTGCCAGCTCGCCCCCTGGGCAGGCCTACAATGAGCAGTTCTTC	CASSPPGQAYNEQFF
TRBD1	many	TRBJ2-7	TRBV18	TGTGCCAGCCCGCGCCAGGGGGCTGGCTACGAGCAGTACTTC	CASPRQGAGYEQYF
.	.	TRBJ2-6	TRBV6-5	TGTGCCAGCAGTGATGAGGGGTACAGGGCTGGGGCCAACGTCCTGACTTTC	CASSDEGYRAGANVLTF
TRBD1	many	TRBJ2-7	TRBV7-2	TGTGCCAGCAGCACCGAGACAGGGGGCAACTACGAGCAGTACTTC	CASSTETGGNYEQYF
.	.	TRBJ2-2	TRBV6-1	TGTGCCAGCAGTGAAGCTCCTAGTGGAAGGGCCGGGGAGCTGTTTTTT	CASSEAPSGRAGELFF
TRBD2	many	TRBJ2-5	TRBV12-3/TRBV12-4	TGTGCCAGCAGTTTAGGGACTAGCGGGAGACAAGAGACCCAGTACTTC	CASSLGTSGRQETQYF
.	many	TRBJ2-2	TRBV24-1	TGTGCCACCAGTGATTTGTATGGGAAAACGAGCGGGGAGCTGTTTTTT	CATSDLYGKTSGELFF
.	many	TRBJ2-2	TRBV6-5	TGTGCCAGCAGTTACGTCGGAGGGCGGACCGGGGAGCTGTTTTTT	CASSYVGGRTGELFF
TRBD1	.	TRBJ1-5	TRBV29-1	TGCGGCGTTGCACTGACAGGGCCGGGCAATCAGCCCCAGCATTTT	CGVALTGPGNQPQHF
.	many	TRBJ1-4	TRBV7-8	TGTGCCAGCAGCAGACTCAAGGGGGATGAAAAACTGTTTTTT	CASSRLKGDEKLFF
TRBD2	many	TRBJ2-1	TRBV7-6	TGTGCCAGCAGCTTAGTCATAGCGGGAGGACACAATGAGCAGTTCTTC	CASSLVIAGGHNEQFF
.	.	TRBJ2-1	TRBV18	TGTGCCAGCTCACCCCTCAGGAGGGTTAGCTCCTACAATGAGCAGTTCTTC	CASSPLRRVSSYNEQFF
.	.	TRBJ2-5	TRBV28	TGTGCCAGCAGTTATTGGGCGGGACAGTACCAAGAGACCCAGTACTTC	CASSYWAGQYQETQYF
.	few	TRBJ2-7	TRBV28	TGTGCCAGCAGTCTCACTGAGGGAGGTCACGAGCAGTACTTC	CASSLTEGGHEQYF
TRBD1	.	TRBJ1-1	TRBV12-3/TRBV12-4	TGTGCCAGCAGTTTAAGGGGGACAGATAACACTGAAGCTTTCTTT	CASSLRGTDNTEAFF
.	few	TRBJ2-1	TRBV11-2	TGTGCCAGCAGCGGCCCGGGAATAGCGGAATACAATGAGCAGTTCTTC	CASSGPGIAEYNEQFF
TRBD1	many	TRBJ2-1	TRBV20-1	TGCAGTGCTCCCTCGGGGACAGGGCTGTTCAATGAGCAGTTCTTC	CSAPSGTGLFNEQFF